The text below deals with one T cell receptor beta chain. This sample was taken from a study of technical replicates of blood from a few donors. CDR1 MNHEY and CDR2 SVGAGI come from the germline V gene. The CDR3 loop spans 15 amino acids. J gave up 5 bases and V 5 bases, and 11 bases lay outside the gene matches. Only in-frame clones appear in the TCRdb table, and some are missing; sequencing was by immunoSEQ multiplex PCR. The sample holds around 69,000 clones, around 87% seen once. The sequenced sample consisted of PBMCs. V gene TRBV6-5 combines with J gene TRBJ1-1; 7 nucleotides agree with TRBD1. The clonotype comes from a human donor in good health. Some clones in this sample may be carry-over from other donors' samples. The DNA of the CDR3 is TGTGCCAGCAGTCGACTCCAGGGGGGTGGAACTGAAGCTTTCTTT. It translates to CASSRLQGGGTEAFF.